This is a list of T cell receptor beta chains from one sample in a study of human T cells and chemical hapten exposure. One entry per CDR3 protein results from TCRdb running MiXCR on the RACE reads. The sample includes some 74,000 distinct CDR3 sequences, 12% to 15% of them seen just once. Source: whole blood, taken in connection with sensitization to the hapten diphenylcyclopropenone (DPC). The receptors come from a woman aged 45-60 years with alopecia areata. Some clones in this sample may be carry-over from other donors' samples. Each CDR3 is given with its conserved first and last residue. The D gene is left open where the match is weak. Clone size appears in some rows only: once, few, many, or a class for an expanded clone.

j_call clone_size d_call v_call cdr3_aa cdr3_nt
TRBJ2-5 few TRBD2 TRBV7-2 CASSLGSHSQREGRRTQYF TGTGCCAGCAGCTTAGGGAGCCATTCTCAGCGGGAGGGCCGGAGGACCCAGTACTTC
TRBJ1-5 few TRBD1 TRBV10-3 CASTQGAGNQPQHF TGTGCCAGCACTCAGGGGGCTGGCAATCAGCCCCAGCATTTT
TRBJ1-1 many NA TRBV11-2 CASSPHRQVKNTEAFF TGTGCCAGCAGCCCCCATCGACAGGTCAAGAACACTGAAGCTTTCTTT
TRBJ2-1 NA TRBD2 TRBV11-2 CASSLDLAGDPFF TGTGCCAGCAGCTTAGATTTAGCGGGAGACCCGTTCTTC
TRBJ2-3 once TRBD1 TRBV24-1 CATSDSGQGATDTQYF TGTGCCACCAGTGACTCGGGACAGGGGGCCACAGATACGCAGTATTTT
TRBJ2-3 few NA TRBV19 CASSGGNTDTQYF TGTGCCAGTAGCGGCGGGAACACAGATACGCAGTATTTT
TRBJ2-7 few TRBD2 TRBV20-1 CSAREDGLAGGYTYEQYF TGCAGTGCTAGAGAAGATGGACTAGCGGGAGGGTATACCTACGAGCAGTACTTC
TRBJ1-5 NA TRBD1 TRBV29-1 CSVSDRASNQPQHF TGCAGCGTTTCGGACAGGGCTAGCAATCAGCCCCAGCATTTT
TRBJ2-7 few NA TRBV3-2 CASSQSPAPREQYF TGTGCCAGCAGCCAAAGTCCAGCCCCAAGGGAGCAGTACTTC
TRBJ2-3 few NA TRBV4-1 CASSRVDMGFTDTQYF TGCGCCAGCAGCCGAGTGGACATGGGGTTCACAGATACGCAGTATTTT
TRBJ1-2 few TRBD1 TRBV9 CASSVGQGNYGYTF TGTGCCAGCAGCGTGGGACAGGGAAACTATGGCTACACCTTC
TRBJ2-3 few NA TRBV7-6 CASSLVGGKSTDTQYF TGTGCCAGCAGCTTAGTGGGCGGGAAAAGCACAGATACGCAGTATTTT
TRBJ1-5 NA TRBD1 TRBV6-2/TRBV6-3 CATSTGHNQPQHF TGTGCCACCTCGACAGGGCACAATCAGCCCCAGCATTTT
TRBJ2-3 NA NA TRBV25-1 CASRTGDTQYF TGTGCCAGTAGAACGGGAGATACGCAGTATTTT
TRBJ2-7 few TRBD2 TRBV7-8 CASSHGLAPNLAYEQYF TGTGCCAGCAGCCATGGACTAGCGCCAAACCTTGCCTACGAGCAGTACTTC
TRBJ2-7 NA TRBD2 TRBV7-6 CASSLEGLAGGPSYEQYF TGTGCCAGCAGCCTAGAGGGACTAGCGGGAGGGCCTTCCTACGAGCAGTACTTC
TRBJ2-3 many NA TRBV20-1 CSARGGSRNTDTQYF TGCAGTGCTAGAGGGGGGTCCAGAAACACAGATACGCAGTATTTT
TRBJ2-3 few TRBD2 TRBV20-1 CSARNPDSSGRQWQYF TGCAGTGCTAGAAATCCGGATAGTAGCGGGAGACAGTGGCAGTATTTT
TRBJ2-6 few TRBD1 TRBV18 CASSPQGVSGANVLTF TGTGCCAGCTCACCCCAGGGGGTTTCTGGGGCCAACGTCCTGACTTTC
TRBJ2-5 many NA TRBV7-9 CASKLSGGTAQPLYF TGTGCCAGCAAGCTTAGCGGAGGAACCGCTCAACCGCTGTACTTC
TRBJ1-3 few NA TRBV30 CAWSAHSGNTIYF TGTGCCTGGAGTGCCCATTCGGGAAACACCATATATTTT
TRBJ2-5 few TRBD2 TRBV7-8 CASSPRIREAQYF TGTGCCAGCAGCCCCCGGATTCGGGAGGCCCAGTACTTC
TRBJ1-6 NA NA TRBV7-2 CASSLAGPPNSPLHF TGTGCCAGCAGCTTAGCCGGGCCCCCGAATTCACCCCTCCACTTT
TRBJ2-1 NA NA TRBV12-3/TRBV12-4 CASSSSHKQFF TGTGCCAGCAGTTCAAGCCACAAGCAGTTCTTC
TRBJ1-5 once NA TRBV20-1 CSARGHSDQPQHF TGCAGTGCTAGGGGTCACTCTGATCAGCCCCAGCATTTT
TRBJ2-4 many NA TRBV28 CASSPEAVSLAF TGTGCCAGCTCTCCTGAAGCAGTTTCTCTTGCCTTC
TRBJ2-2 few NA TRBV10-1 CASREGGTNTGELFF TGCGCCAGCAGAGAAGGGGGTACGAACACCGGGGAGCTGTTTTTT
TRBJ1-4 few NA TRBV20-1 CQPGAATNEKLFF TGCCAACCCGGAGCGGCAACTAATGAAAAACTGTTTTTT
TRBJ2-2 NA NA TRBV12-3/TRBV12-4 CASSPPRLGTGELFF TGTGCCAGCAGTCCTCCACGCCTAGGGACCGGGGAGCTGTTTTTT
TRBJ2-1 NA NA TRBV11-2 CASSFFRSDSEQFF TGTGCCAGCAGCTTTTTCCGGAGCGATAGTGAGCAGTTCTTC
TRBJ2-3 many NA TRBV5-1 CASGVDSASTDTQYF TGCGCCAGCGGTGTAGACAGCGCTAGCACAGATACGCAGTATTTT
TRBJ2-2 NA NA TRBV19 CASSKDPTRQTGELFF TGTGCCAGTAGTAAGGATCCGACTAGACAGACCGGGGAGCTGTTTTTT
TRBJ2-1 few TRBD2 TRBV9 CASSGTGTTYNEQFF TGTGCCAGCAGCGGGACCGGGACTACCTACAATGAGCAGTTCTTC
TRBJ2-1 few TRBD2 TRBV20-1 CSAEGTSQYNEQFF TGCAGTGCAGAAGGGACTAGCCAATACAATGAGCAGTTCTTC
TRBJ2-5 NA TRBD2 TRBV6-2/TRBV6-3 CASSSSGSRETQYF TGTGCCAGCAGTTCCAGCGGGAGTAGGGAGACCCAGTACTTC
TRBJ1-4 few NA TRBV7-9 CASSLAGDNEKLFF TGTGCCAGCAGCTTAGCAGGGGATAATGAAAAACTGTTTTTT
TRBJ2-3 NA NA TRBV10-3 CAISRTGAAEDTQYF TGTGCCATCAGTCGTACAGGAGCTGCAGAAGATACGCAGTATTTT
TRBJ2-7 NA NA TRBV27 CASSLSAGYYEQYF TGTGCCAGCAGTTTATCGGCCGGCTACTACGAGCAGTACTTC
TRBJ1-5 many NA TRBV2 CASSGGSSNQPQHF TGTGCCAGCAGTGGGGGGAGTAGCAATCAGCCCCAGCATTTT
TRBJ1-6 few TRBD1 TRBV12-3/TRBV12-4 CASSFGQDNSPLHF TGTGCCAGCAGCTTCGGACAGGATAATTCACCCCTCCACTTT
TRBJ2-1 few TRBD2 TRBV20-1 CSVGTSGTYNEQFF TGCAGTGTTGGGACTAGCGGGACCTACAATGAGCAGTTCTTC
TRBJ2-7 NA NA TRBV7-9 CASSSDRAKPYEQYF TGTGCCAGCAGCTCGGATAGGGCCAAACCCTACGAGCAGTACTTC
TRBJ2-7 few NA TRBV28 CASSSSHAYEQYF TGTGCCAGCAGTTCATCTCACGCGTACGAGCAGTACTTC
TRBJ2-4 few TRBD1 TRBV19 CASSNPGGLAKNIQYF TGTGCCAGTAGTAATCCAGGGGGATTAGCCAAAAACATTCAGTACTTC
TRBJ2-1 many NA TRBV28 CASRANAGGRSYNEQFF TGTGCCAGCAGGGCTAACGCGGGCGGAAGGTCCTACAATGAGCAGTTCTTC
TRBJ1-1 many NA TRBV12-3/TRBV12-4 CASSTVPSTEAFF TGTGCCAGCAGTACAGTCCCGAGCACTGAAGCTTTCTTT
TRBJ1-5 NA NA TRBV19 CASRVRDDNQPQHF TGTGCCAGTAGAGTCCGGGACGACAATCAGCCCCAGCATTTT
TRBJ2-4 NA TRBD1 TRBV13 CVSSLVGQENIQYF TGTGTCAGCAGCTTAGTGGGACAGGAAAACATTCAGTACTTC
TRBJ1-2 few NA TRBV25-1 CASSESDLYGYTF TGTGCCAGCAGTGAAAGCGACTTATATGGCTACACCTTC
TRBJ2-1 many NA TRBV7-9 CASSHTRTIRQFF TGTGCCAGCAGCCACACCCGGACTATCCGGCAGTTCTTC
TRBJ2-3 NA NA TRBV9 CASSVVFGSSPTDTQYF TGTGCCAGCAGCGTAGTTTTCGGGAGTTCCCCCACAGATACGCAGTATTTT
TRBJ2-6 NA NA TRBV27 CASSFWGSGANVLTF TGTGCCAGCAGTTTCTGGGGCTCTGGGGCCAACGTCCTGACTTTC
TRBJ2-7 once NA TRBV7-2 CASIPRAGSNEQYF TGTGCCAGCATCCCGCGGGCTGGTTCGAATGAGCAGTACTTC
TRBJ1-1 few TRBD1 TRBV18 CASSPPKGTTGSLTEAFF TGTGCCAGCTCACCCCCGAAGGGAACGACAGGGTCCCTCACTGAAGCTTTCTTT
TRBJ1-5 many NA TRBV19 CASSIDAGTPAGGNQPQHF TGTGCCAGTAGTATAGACGCCGGGACACCAGCCGGGGGCAATCAGCCCCAGCATTTT